This T cell receptor (beta chain) originates from a study of blood T cell repertoires in COVID-19. Study in general: The United States, Italy and Spain were the sources of the acute and convalescent COVID-19 samples. The cDNA or gDNA used as material had been derived from T cells, B-cell-depleted T cells, or PBMCs.

Clones were sequenced by immunoSEQ multiplex PCR, and TCRdb holds only the in-frame ones, with some missing. This repertoire shows around 250,000 clones, about nine tenths found once; its top ten account for 2% to 2.5%. The specimen was peripheral blood. The receptor was isolated from a man younger than 40 who had recovered from COVID-19.

CDR3 in DNA: TGTGCCAGCTCACCACCGAGCCTGGTTATTAATGGCTACACCTTC. It specifies CASSPPSLVINGYTF. The V and J genes are TRBV18 and TRBJ1-2; no clear D. V lost 0 bases, J lost 6 bases, and 14 bases lay in between. CDR3 length: 15 amino acids. The germline gives CDR1 KGHSH, CDR2 LQKENI. Drawing the rest from reference TRBV18 and TRBJ1-2, the complete variable domain is NAGVMQNPRHLVRRRGQEARLRCSPMKGHSHVYWYRQLPEEGLKFMVYLQKENIIDESGMPKERFSAEFPKEGPSILRIQQVVRGDSAAYFCASSPPSLVINGYTFGSGTRLTVV.